This T cell receptor beta chain was identified during a study of shared clonotypes between healthy human individuals. General study results and limits: The study found lower generation probabilities in non-shared clonotypes than in those shared by all four donors.

The method was immunoSEQ multiplex PCR; TCRdb's version includes in-frame clones alone and lacks a portion of them. The table includes about 2.3 million clones, around 93% detected once. This clone has only a few counts. The antigen is unknown. Adult donors, all healthy and HIV-negative, had no recent acute infections or vaccinations. The CDR3 is 16 residues long. The J segment lost 8 bases and the V segment lost 0 bases, leaving 12 bases of the junction unmatched. CDR1 MNHEY and CDR2 SVGAGI come from the germline V gene. Specimen: naive CD4+ T cells from PBMCs. Subset: CD45RA+ positively selected. The chain joins TRBV6-5 to TRBJ1-2; 7 nucleotides agree with TRBD1. The clonotype originates from a man between 18 and 29 years old in good health. Some clones in this sample may be carry-over from other donors' samples. CDR3: CASSYSGTEQKRGYTF. Written as DNA, the CDR3 is TGTGCCAGCAGTTACTCCGGGACAGAACAAAAACGGGGCTACACCTTC.